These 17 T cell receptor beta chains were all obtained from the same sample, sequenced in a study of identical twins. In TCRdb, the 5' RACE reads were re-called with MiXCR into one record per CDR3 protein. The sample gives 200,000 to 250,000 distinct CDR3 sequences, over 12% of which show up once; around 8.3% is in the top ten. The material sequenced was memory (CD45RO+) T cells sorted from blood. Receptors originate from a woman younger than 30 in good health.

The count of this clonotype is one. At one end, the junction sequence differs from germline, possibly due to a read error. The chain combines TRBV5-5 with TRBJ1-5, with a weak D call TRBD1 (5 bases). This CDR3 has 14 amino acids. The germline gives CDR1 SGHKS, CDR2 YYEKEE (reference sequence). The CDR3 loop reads CAISPGHGNQPQHF. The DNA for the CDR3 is TGTGCCATCAGCCCCGGACACGGAAATCAGCCCCAGCATTTT.

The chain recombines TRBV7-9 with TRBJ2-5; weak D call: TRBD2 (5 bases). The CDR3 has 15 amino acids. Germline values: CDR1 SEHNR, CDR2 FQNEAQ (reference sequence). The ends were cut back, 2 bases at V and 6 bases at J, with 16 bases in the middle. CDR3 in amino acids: CASSLQRTSPQTQYF. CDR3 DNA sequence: TGTGCCAGCAGCTTACAACGGACTTCGCCCCAGACCCAGTACTTC.

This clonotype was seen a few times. CDR3 amino acids: CASSLGRNGELFF. The DNA of the CDR3 is TGTGCCAGCAGCTTAGGACGGAACGGGGAGCTGTTTTTT. The J gene is TRBJ2-2, the V gene TRBV3-1; D unclear. The V gene's germline CDR1 is LGHDT and CDR2 YNNKEL (reference sequence). V lost 5 bases and J lost 7, with 11 bases in between. This CDR3 is built from 13 residues. Filled out from reference TRBV3-1 and TRBJ2-2, the complete variable domain reads DTAVSQTPKYLVTQMGNDKSIKCEQNLGHDTMYWYKQDSKKFLKIMFSYNNKELIINETVPNRFSPKSPDKAHLNLHINSLELGDSAVYFCASSLGRNGELFFGEGSRLTVL.

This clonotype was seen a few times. CDR3 residues: CSAILAGDNEQFF. In DNA, the CDR3 is TGCAGTGCTATACTAGCGGGGGACAATGAGCAGTTCTTC. The rearrangement links TRBV20-1 to TRBJ2-1, with 11 bases matching TRBD2. V lost 4 bases and J lost 5; bases outside the gene matches: 1. The germline CDR1 and CDR2 sequences are DFQATT and SNEGSKA (reference sequence). The CDR3 has 13 amino acids.

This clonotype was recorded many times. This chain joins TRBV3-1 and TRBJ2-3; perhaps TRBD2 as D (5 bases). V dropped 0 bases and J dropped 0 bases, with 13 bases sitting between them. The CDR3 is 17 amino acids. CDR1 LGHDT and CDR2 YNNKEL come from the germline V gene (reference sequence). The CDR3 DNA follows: TGTGCCAGCAGCCAAGACTGGCTAGCACTCAGCACAGATACGCAGTATTTT. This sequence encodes CASSQDWLALSTDTQYF.

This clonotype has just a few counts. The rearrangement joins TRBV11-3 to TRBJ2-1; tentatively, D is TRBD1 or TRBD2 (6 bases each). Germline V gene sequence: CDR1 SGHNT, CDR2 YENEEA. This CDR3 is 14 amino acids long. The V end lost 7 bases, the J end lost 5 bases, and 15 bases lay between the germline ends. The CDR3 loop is CASTLGGLNNEQFF. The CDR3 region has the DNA TGTGCCAGCACTTTAGGGGGGCTCAACAATGAGCAGTTCTTC.

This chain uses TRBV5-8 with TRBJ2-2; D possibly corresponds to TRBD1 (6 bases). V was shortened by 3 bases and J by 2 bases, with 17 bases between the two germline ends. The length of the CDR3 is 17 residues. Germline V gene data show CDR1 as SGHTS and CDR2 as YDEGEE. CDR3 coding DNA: TGTGCCAGCAGCTGGGTCTCGGGACACCGAAACACCGGGGAGCTGTTTTTT. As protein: CASSWVSGHRNTGELFF.

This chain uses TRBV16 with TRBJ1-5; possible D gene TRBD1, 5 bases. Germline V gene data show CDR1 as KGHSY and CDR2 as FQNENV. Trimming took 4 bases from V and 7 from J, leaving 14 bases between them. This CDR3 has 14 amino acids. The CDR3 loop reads CASSPPGAWQPQHF. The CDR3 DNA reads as TGTGCCAGCAGCCCCCCTGGGGCGTGGCAGCCCCAGCATTTT.

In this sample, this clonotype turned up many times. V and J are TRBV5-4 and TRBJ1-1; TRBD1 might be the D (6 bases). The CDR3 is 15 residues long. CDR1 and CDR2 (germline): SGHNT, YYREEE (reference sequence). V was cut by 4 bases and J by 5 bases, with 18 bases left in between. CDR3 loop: CASSIRDRLWTEAFF. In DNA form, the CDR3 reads TGTGCCAGCAGCATTCGAGACAGGTTATGGACTGAAGCTTTCTTT.

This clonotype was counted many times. CDR3 nucleotides: TGCAGCTTTTACTCGGGGGCGGGAGATACGCAGTATTTT. The encoded protein is CSFYSGAGDTQYF. The chain combines TRBV29-1 with TRBJ2-3; D may correspond to TRBD1 or TRBD2 (6 bases each). The CDR3 totals 13 residues. CDR1 SQVTM and CDR2 ANQGSEA come from the germline V gene. Trimming left V 8 bases short and J 5 bases short, with 17 bases between.

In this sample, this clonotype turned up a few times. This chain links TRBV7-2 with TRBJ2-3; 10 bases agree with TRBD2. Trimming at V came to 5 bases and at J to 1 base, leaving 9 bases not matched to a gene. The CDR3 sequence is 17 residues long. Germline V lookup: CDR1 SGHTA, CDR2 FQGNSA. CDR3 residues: CASSPRGSGRGTDTQYF. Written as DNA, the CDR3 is TGTGCCAGCAGCCCTAGGGGGAGCGGGAGGGGCACAGATACGCAGTATTTT.

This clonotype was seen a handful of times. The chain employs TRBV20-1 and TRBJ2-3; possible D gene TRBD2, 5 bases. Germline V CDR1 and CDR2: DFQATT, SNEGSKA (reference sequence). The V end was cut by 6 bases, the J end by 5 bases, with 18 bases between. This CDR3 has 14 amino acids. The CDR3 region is CSASPRLAEDTQYF. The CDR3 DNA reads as TGCAGTGCCTCACCCCGGCTAGCCGAAGATACGCAGTATTTT.

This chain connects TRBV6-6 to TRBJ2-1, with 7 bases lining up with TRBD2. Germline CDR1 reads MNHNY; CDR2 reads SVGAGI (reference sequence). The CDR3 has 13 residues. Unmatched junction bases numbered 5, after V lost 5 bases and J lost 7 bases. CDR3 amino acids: CASSEPSGNEQFF. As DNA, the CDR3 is TGTGCCAGCAGTGAGCCTAGCGGTAATGAGCAGTTCTTC.

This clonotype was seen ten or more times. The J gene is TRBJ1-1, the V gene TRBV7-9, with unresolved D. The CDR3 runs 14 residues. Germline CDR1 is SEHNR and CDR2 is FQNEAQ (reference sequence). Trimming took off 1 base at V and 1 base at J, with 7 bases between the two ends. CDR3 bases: TGTGCCAGCAGCTTAGATCTCGCGAACACTGAAGCTTTCTTT. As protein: CASSLDLANTEAFF.

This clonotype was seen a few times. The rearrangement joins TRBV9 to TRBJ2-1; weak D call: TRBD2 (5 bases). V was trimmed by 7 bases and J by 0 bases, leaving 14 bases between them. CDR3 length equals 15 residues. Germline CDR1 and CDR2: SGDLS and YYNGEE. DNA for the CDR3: TGTGCCAGCTCCCTGAGACTAAGCTCCTACAATGAGCAGTTCTTC. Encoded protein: CASSLRLSSYNEQFF.

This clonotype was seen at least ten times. The CDR3 spells CSVEGGVKTYGYTF. CDR3 coding DNA: TGCAGCGTTGAAGGGGGGGTAAAAACTTATGGCTACACCTTC. The V and J genes are TRBV29-1 and TRBJ1-2; D perhaps matches TRBD1 (5 bases). CDR3 size: 14 residues. The germline V gene encodes CDR1 SQVTM and CDR2 ANQGSEA. V was shortened by 1 base and J by 5 bases, with 14 bases between the two germline ends. The variable domain in full, completed from reference TRBV29-1 and TRBJ1-2, reads SAVISQKPSRDICQRGTSLTIQCQVDSQVTMMFWYRQQPGQSLTLIATANQGSEATYESGFVIDKFPISRPNLTFSTLTVSNMSPEDSSIYLCSVEGGVKTYGYTFGSGTRLTVV.

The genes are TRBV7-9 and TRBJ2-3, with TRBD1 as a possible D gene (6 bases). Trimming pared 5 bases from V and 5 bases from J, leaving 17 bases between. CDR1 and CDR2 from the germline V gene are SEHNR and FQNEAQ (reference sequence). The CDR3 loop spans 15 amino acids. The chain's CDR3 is CASSPKNRVGDTQYF. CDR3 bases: TGTGCCAGCAGCCCGAAGAACAGGGTCGGAGATACGCAGTATTTT.